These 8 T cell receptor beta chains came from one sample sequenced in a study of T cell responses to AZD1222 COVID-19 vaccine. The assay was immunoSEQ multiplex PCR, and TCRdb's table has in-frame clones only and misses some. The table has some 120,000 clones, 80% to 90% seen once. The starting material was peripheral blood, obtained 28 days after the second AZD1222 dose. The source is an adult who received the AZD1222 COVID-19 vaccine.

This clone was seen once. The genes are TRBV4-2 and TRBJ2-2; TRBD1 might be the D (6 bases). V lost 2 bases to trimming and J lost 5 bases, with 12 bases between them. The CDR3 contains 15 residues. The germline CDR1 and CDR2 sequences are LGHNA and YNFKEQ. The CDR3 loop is CASSQSGVMTGELFF. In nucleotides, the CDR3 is TGTGCCAGCAGCCAATCAGGGGTCATGACCGGGGAGCTGTTTTTT.

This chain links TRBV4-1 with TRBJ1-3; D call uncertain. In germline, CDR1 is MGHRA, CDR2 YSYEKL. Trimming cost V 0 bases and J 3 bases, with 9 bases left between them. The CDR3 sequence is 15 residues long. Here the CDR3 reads CASSQEGDRGNTIYF. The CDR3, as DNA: TGCGCCAGCAGCCAAGAGGGAGACCGTGGAAACACCATATATTTT.

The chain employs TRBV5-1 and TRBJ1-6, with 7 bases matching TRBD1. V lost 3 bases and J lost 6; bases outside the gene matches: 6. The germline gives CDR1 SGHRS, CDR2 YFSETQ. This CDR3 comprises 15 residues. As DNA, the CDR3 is TGCGCCAGCAGCTGGGGGGGACAGACTAATTCACCCCTCCACTTT. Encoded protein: CASSWGGQTNSPLHF.

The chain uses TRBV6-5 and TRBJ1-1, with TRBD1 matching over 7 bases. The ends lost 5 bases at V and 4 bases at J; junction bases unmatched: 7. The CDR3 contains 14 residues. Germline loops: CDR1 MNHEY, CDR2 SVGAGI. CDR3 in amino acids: CASSITGAGTEAFF. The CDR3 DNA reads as TGTGCCAGCAGTATAACAGGGGCTGGCACTGAAGCTTTCTTT.

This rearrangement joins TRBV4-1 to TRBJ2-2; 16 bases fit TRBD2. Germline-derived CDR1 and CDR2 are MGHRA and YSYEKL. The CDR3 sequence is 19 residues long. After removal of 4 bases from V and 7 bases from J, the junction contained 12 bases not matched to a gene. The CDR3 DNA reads TGCGCCAGCAGCCTCCGTGGGACTAGCGGGGGGGCCGTTATCGGGGAGCTGTTTTTT. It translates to CASSLRGTSGGAVIGELFF.

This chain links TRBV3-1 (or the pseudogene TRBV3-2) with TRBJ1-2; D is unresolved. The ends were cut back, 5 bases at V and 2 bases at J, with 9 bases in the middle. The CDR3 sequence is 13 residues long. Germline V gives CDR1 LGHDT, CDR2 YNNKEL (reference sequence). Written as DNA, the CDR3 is TGTGCCAGCAGCGTGGGATTAAACTATGGCTACACCTTC. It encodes CASSVGLNYGYTF.

The DNA for the CDR3 is TGCGCCAGCAGCTGGCAACAGGGAGGTTTTTCTGAAGCTTTCTTT. This encodes CASSWQQGGFSEAFF. The rearrangement joins TRBV5-1 to TRBJ1-1; D is perhaps TRBD1 (6 bases). Trimming left V 3 bases short and J 6 bases short, with 18 bases between. Germline lookup yields CDR1 SGHRS and CDR2 YFSETQ. This CDR3 contains 15 residues.

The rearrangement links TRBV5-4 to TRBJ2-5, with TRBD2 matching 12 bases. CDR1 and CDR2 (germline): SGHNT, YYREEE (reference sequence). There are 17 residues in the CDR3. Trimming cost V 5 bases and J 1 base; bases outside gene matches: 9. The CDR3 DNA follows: TGTGCCAGCAGTTACCCAGGGACTAGCGGGTCCCAAGAGACCCAGTACTTC. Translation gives CASSYPGTSGSQETQYF.